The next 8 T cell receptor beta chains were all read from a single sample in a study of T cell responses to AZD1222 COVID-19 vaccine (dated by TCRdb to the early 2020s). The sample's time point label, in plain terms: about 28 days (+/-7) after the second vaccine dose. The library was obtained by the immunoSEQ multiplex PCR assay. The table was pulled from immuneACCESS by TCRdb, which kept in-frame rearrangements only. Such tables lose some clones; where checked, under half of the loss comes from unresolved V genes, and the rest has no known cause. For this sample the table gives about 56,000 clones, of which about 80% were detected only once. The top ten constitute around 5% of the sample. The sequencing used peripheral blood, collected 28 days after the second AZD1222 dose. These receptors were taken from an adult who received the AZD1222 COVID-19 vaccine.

CDR3 sequence (DNA): TGTGCCAGCAGTTTATCGCGGTTTCAAGAGAACACTGAAGCTTTCTTT. This translates into CASSLSRFQENTEAFF. The chain links TRBV27 to TRBJ1-1; D is ambiguous. This CDR3 is 16 amino acids long. Germline V gives CDR1 MNHEY, CDR2 SMNVEV (reference sequence). V was pared by 0 bases and J by 1 base, with 12 bases between.

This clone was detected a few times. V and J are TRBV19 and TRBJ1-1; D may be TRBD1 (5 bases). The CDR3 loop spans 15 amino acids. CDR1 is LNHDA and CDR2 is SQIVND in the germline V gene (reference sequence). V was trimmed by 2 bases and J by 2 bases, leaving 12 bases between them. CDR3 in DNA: TGTGCCAGTAGTATAAGAGGGACCGAAAACACTGAAGCTTTCTTT. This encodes CASSIRGTENTEAFF.

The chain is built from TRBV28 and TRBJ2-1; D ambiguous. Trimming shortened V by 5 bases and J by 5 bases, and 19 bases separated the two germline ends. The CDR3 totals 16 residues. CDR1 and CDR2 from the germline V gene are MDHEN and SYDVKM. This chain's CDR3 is CASSPLYSTINNEQFF. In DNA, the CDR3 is TGTGCCAGCAGTCCCCTTTACTCAACAATAAACAATGAGCAGTTCTTC.

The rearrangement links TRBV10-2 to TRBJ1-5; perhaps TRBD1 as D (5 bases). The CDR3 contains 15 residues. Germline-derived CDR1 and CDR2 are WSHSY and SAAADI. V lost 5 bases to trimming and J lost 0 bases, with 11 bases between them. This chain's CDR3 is CASSPHRSSNQPQHF. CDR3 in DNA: TGCGCCAGCAGTCCCCACAGGAGTAGCAATCAGCCCCAGCATTTT.

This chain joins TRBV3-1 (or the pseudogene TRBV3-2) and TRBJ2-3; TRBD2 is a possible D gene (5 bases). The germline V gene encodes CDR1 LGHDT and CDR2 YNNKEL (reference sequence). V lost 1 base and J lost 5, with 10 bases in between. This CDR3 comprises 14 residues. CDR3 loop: CASSQVLAGDTQYF. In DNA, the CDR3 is TGTGCCAGCAGCCAAGTCCTAGCAGGAGATACGCAGTATTTT.

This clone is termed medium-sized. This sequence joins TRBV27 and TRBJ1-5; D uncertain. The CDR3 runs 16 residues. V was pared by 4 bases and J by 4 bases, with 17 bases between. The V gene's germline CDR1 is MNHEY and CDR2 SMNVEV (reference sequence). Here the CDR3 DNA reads TGTGCCAGCAGTTCGAATTCCGAGGGCATTAATCAGCCCCAGCATTTT. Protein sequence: CASSSNSEGINQPQHF.

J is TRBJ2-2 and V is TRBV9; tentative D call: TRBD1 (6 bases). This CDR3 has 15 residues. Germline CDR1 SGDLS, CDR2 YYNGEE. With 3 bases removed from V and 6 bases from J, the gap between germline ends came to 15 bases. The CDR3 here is CASSAQGFEAGELFF. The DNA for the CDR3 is TGTGCCAGCAGCGCCCAGGGGTTCGAGGCCGGGGAGCTGTTTTTT.

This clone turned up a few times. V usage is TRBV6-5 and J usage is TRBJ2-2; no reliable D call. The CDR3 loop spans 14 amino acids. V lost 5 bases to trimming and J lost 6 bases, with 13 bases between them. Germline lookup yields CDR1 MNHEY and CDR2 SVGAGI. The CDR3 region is CASSKPSPPGELFF. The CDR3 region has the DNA TGTGCCAGCAGTAAACCGTCCCCCCCCGGGGAGCTGTTTTTT.